This T cell receptor (beta chain) was captured by sequencing in a study of vaccination and CD4 T cells after COVID-19. General study results and limits: Median SARS-CoV-2-reactive clonotypes rose from around 19 to 38, not significantly.

Concerning this clonotype: Its antigen remains unknown.

TCRdb re-analysed the PCR reads in MiXCR, keeping a single row per CDR3 protein. The sample yields tens of thousands of distinct CDR3 sequences, 50% to 60% seen once. This TCR was sampled from a human donor who had recovered from COVID-19. The source was CD4+ T cells from blood, collected before SARS-CoV-2 vaccination.

In nucleotides, the CDR3 is TGTGCCAGCAGTTCCCGTCCGTTGAATGAGCAGTTCTTC. Amino acids: CASSSRPLNEQFF. The V call is TRBV27, the J call TRBJ2-1, with unresolved D. The CDR3 is 13 residues long. Trimming removed 4 bases from V and 7 bases from J, with 11 bases in between. Germline V gene lookup returns CDR1 MNHEY and CDR2 SMNVEV (reference sequence).